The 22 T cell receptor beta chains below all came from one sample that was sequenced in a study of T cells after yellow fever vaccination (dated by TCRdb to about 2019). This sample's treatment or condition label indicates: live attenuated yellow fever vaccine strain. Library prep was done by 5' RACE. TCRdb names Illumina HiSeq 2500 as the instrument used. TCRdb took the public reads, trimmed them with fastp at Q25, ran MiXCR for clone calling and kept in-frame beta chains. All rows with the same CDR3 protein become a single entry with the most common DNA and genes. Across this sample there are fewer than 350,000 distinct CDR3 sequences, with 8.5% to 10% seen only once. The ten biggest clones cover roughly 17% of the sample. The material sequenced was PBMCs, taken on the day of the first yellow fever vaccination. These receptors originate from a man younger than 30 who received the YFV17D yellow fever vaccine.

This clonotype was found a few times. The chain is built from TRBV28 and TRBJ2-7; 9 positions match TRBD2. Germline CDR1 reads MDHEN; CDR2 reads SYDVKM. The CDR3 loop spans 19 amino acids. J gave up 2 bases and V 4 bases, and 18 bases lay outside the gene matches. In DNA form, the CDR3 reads TGTGCCAGCAGTTCCCCCTCAGGGTTAGCGGGGGTCCCCCCCTACGAGCAGTACGTC. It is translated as CASSSPSGLAGVPPYEQYV.

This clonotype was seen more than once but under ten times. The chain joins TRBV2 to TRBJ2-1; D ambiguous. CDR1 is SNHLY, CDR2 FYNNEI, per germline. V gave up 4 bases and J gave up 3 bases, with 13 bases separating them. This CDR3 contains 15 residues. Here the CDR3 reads CASSAGRLNYNEQFF. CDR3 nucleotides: TGTGCCAGCAGTGCGGGCCGATTAAACTACAATGAGCAGTTCTTC.

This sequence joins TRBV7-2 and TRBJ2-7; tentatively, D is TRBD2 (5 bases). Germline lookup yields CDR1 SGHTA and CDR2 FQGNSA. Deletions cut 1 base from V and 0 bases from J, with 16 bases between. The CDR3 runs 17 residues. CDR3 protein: CASSLVSSGLSSYEQYF. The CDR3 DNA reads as TGTGCCAGCAGCTTAGTCTCCAGCGGCCTTAGCTCCTACGAGCAGTACTTC. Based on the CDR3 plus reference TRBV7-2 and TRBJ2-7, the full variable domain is GAGVSQSPSNKVTEKGKDVELRCDPISGHTALYWYRQSLGQGLEFLIYFQGNSAPDKSGLPSDRFSAERTGGSVSTLTIQRTQQEDSAVYLCASSLVSSGLSSYEQYFGPGTRLTVT.

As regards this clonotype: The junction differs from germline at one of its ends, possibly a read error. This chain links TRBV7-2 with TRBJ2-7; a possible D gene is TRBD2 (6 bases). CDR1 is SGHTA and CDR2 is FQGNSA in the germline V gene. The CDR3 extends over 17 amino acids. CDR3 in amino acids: CASSLVFSQGGTYEQYF. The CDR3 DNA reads TGTGCCAGCAGTTTAGTTTTTTCCCAGGGAGGAACCTACGAGCAGTACTTC.

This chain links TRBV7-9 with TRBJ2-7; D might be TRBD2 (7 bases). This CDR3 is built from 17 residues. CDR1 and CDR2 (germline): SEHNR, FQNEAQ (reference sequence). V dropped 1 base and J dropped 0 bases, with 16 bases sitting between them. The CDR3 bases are TGTGCCAGCAGCTTAGACCAAGGCGGGGGCCCCTCCTACGAGCAGTACTTC. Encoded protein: CASSLDQGGGPSYEQYF.

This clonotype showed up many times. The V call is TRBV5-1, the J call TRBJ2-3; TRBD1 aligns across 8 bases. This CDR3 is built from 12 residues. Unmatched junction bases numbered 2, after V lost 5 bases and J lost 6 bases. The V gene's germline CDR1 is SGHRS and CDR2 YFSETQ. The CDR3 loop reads CASRTGGDTQYF. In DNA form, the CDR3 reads TGCGCCAGCAGAACAGGGGGGGATACGCAGTATTTT.

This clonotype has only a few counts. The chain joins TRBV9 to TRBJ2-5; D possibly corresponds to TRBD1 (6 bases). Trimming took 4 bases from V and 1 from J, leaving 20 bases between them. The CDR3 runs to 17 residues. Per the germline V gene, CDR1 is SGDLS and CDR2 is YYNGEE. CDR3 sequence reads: CASSLPGTNQFQETQYF. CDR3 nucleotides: TGTGCCAGCAGCTTACCCGGGACAAACCAATTCCAAGAGACCCAGTACTTC.

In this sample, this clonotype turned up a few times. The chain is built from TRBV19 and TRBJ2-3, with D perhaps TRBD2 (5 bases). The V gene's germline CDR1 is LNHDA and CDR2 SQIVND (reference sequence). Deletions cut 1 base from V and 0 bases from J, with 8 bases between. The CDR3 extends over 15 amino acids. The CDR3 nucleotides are TGTGCCAGTAGTATAGCCGGGGTTAGCACAGATACGCAGTATTTT. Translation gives CASSIAGVSTDTQYF.

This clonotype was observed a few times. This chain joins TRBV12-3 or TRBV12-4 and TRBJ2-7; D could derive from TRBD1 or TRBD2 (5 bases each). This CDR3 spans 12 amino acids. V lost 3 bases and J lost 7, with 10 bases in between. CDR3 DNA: TGTGCCAGCAGTTTCGGGGCTGCTGAGCAGTACTTC. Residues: CASSFGAAEQYF.

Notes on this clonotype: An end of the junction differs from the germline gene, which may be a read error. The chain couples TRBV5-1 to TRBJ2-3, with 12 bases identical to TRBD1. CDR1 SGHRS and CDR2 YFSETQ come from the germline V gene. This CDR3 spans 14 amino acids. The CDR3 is CASSGTGGADTKYF. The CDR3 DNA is TGCGCCAGCAGCGGGACAGGGGGCGCGGATACGAAGTATTTT.

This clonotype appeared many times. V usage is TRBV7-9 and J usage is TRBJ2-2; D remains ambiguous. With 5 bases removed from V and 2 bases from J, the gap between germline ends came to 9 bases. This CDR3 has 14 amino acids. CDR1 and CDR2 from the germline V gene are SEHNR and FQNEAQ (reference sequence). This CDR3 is CASSTTANTGELFF. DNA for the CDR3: TGTGCCAGCAGCACAACAGCAAACACCGGGGAGCTGTTTTTT.

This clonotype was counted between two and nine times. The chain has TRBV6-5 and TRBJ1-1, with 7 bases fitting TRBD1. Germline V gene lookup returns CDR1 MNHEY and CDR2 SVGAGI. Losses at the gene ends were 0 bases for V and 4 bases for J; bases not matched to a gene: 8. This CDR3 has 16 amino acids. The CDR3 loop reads CASSYSISQGGTEAFF. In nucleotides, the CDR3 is TGTGCCAGCAGTTACTCGATATCGCAGGGGGGCACTGAAGCTTTCTTT.

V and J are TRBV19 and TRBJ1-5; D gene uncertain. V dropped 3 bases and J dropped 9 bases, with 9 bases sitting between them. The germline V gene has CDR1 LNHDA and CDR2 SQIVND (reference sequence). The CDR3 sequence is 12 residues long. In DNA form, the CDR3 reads TGTGCCAGTAGTATCGGCTTTGCGCCCCAGCATTTT. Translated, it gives CASSIGFAPQHF.

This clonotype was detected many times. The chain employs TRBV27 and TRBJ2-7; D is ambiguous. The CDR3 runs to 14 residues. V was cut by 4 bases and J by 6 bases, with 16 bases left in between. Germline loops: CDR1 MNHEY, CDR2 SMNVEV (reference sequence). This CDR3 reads CASSSTPYWGEQYF. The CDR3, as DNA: TGTGCCAGCAGTTCCACTCCTTATTGGGGCGAGCAGTACTTC.

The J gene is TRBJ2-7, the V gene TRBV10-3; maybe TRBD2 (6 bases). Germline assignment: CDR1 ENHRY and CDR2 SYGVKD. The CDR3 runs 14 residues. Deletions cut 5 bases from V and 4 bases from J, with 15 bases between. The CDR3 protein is CAISPDGRGYEQYV. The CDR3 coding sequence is TGTGCCATCAGTCCCGACGGACGGGGGTACGAGCAGTACGTC.

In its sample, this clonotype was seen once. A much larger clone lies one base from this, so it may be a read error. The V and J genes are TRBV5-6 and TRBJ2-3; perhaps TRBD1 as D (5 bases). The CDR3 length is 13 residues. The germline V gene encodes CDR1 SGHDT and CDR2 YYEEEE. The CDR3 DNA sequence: TGTGCCAGCAGCCCGCAGGGTGGGGATACGCCGTATTTT. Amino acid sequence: CASSPQGGDTPYF.

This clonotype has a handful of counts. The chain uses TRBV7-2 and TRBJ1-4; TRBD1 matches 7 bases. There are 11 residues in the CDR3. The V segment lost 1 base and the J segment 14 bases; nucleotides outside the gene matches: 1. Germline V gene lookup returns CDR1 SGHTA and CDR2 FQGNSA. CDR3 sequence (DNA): TGTGCCAGCAGCTTAGGAGGGGGCCTGTTTTTT. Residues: CASSLGGGLFF.

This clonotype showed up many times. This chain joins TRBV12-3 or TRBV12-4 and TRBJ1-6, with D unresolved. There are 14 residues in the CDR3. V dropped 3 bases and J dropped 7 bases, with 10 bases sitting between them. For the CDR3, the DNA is TGTGCCAGCAGTTTCCGCTCGGGAAATTCACCCCTCCACTTT. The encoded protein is CASSFRSGNSPLHF.

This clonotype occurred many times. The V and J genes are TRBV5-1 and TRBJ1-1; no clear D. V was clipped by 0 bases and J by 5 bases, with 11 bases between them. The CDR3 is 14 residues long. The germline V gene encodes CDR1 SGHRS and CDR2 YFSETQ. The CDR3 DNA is TGCGCCAGCAGCTTGGTGGCTGCTGGTACTGAAGCTTTCTTT. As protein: CASSLVAAGTEAFF.

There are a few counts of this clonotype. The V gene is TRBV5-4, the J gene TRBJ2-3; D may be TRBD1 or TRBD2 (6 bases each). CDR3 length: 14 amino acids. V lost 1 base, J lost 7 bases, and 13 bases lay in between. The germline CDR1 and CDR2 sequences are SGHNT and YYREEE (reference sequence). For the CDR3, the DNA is TGTGCCAGCAGCTTGAGTGAACGGGGGCATACGCAGTATTTT. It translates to CASSLSERGHTQYF. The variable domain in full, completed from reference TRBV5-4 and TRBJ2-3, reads ETGVTQSPTHLIKTRGQQVTLRCSSQSGHNTVSWYQQALGQGPQFIFQYYREEENGRGNFPPRFSGLQFPNYSSELNVNALELDDSALYLCASSLSERGHTQYFGPGTRLTVL.

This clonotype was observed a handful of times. The CDR3 loop reads CASSLTETGVNEQYF. The DNA of the CDR3 is TGTGCCAGCAGTTTAACCGAGACGGGCGTGAACGAGCAGTACTTC. The gene calls are TRBV27 and TRBJ2-7; no firm D call. The germline gives CDR1 MNHEY, CDR2 SMNVEV (reference sequence). The CDR3 contains 15 residues. Trimming took 2 bases from V and 5 from J, leaving 16 bases between them.

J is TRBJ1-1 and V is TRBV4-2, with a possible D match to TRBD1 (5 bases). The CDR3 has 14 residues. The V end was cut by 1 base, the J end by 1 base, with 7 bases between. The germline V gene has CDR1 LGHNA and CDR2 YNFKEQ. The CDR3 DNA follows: TGTGCCAGCAGCCAAGCGGGGGGGAACACTGAAGCTTTCTTT. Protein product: CASSQAGGNTEAFF.